These 14 T cell receptor beta chains share one sample of origin, sequenced in a study of cytomegalovirus exposure and HLA in healthy donors (dated by TCRdb to the late 2010s). Preparation of the library involved the immunoSEQ multiplex PCR assay. For the multiplex PCR, a mixture combining 60 forward primers for TCR Vbeta segments and 13 reverse primers for TCR Jbeta segments was used. TCRdb limited this immuneACCESS table to in-frame rearrangements with V and J called. A share of clones is missing; checked studies link under half to unresolved V genes, and the rest is unexplained. This sample is represented by roughly 100,000 clones; more than 75% of them were singletons. The ten largest clones capture around 5.8% of the sample. Sequencing used PBMCs. These TCRs come from a woman aged 45-60 years in good health and CMV-seropositive.

J is TRBJ2-3 and V is TRBV7-6, with 10 bases aligning to TRBD2. The trim removed 5 bases at V and 4 bases at J, leaving 3 bases unmatched. The CDR3 totals 14 residues. CDR1 is SGHVS, CDR2 FNYEAQ, per germline. In nucleotides, the CDR3 is TGTGCCAGCAGCCAGAGCGGGGGGGCAGATACGCAGTATTTT. Translation: CASSQSGGADTQYF. Using reference TRBV7-6 and TRBJ2-3 for the parts outside the CDR3, the full variable domain is GAGVSQSPRYKVTKRGQDVALRCDPISGHVSLYWYRQALGQGPEFLTYFNYEAQQDKSGLPNDRFSAERPEGSISTLTIQRTEQRDSAMYRCASSQSGGADTQYFGPGTRLTVL.

This clone showed up just a few times. The chain joins TRBV7-8 to TRBJ2-1; 8 bases line up with TRBD2. The CDR3 covers 19 residues. Germline CDR1 reads SGHVS; CDR2 reads FQNEAQ. J lost 7 bases, V lost 5 bases, and 22 bases had no gene match. CDR3 bases: TGTGCCAGCAGCCCCAATCGGTTTCTGGGCGGGGGGCCAAGAAATGAGCAGTTCTTC. The encoded protein is CASSPNRFLGGGPRNEQFF. The whole variable domain, filled in from reference TRBV7-8 and TRBJ2-1, reads GAGVSQSPRYKVAKRGQDVALRCDPISGHVSLFWYQQALGQGPEFLTYFQNEAQLDKSGLPSDRFFAERPEGSVSTLKIQRTQQEDSAVYLCASSPNRFLGGGPRNEQFFGPGTRLTVL.

The V gene is TRBV4-2, the J gene TRBJ1-6; 10 positions match TRBD1. CDR3 length: 16 amino acids. The germline V gene encodes CDR1 LGHNA and CDR2 YNFKEQ. Unmatched junction bases numbered 11, after V lost 2 bases and J lost 13 bases. The CDR3 is CASSQTRGTGVVPLHF. CDR3 nucleotide sequence: TGTGCCAGCAGCCAAACGAGAGGGACAGGGGTGGTCCCCCTCCACTTT.

The chain links TRBV30 to TRBJ1-3, with D tentatively TRBD1 (6 bases). The ends were cut back, 6 bases at V and 7 bases at J, with 19 bases in the middle. The CDR3 has 14 amino acids. Germline V gives CDR1 GTSNPN, CDR2 SVGIG (reference sequence). In DNA form, the CDR3 reads TGTGCCTGCCGGACGGGGGGCAGTGAGAACACCATATATTTT. Its translation: CACRTGGSENTIYF.

This sequence joins TRBV20-1 and TRBJ2-1, with no clear D. Trimming removed 6 bases at V and 8 bases at J, with 11 bases between. Germline lookup yields CDR1 DFQATT and CDR2 SNEGSKA (reference sequence). This CDR3 is 11 amino acids long. For the CDR3, the DNA is TGCAGTGCCCGACCCCAGGATGAGCAGTTCTTC. It codes for CSARPQDEQFF.

This rearrangement joins TRBV7-2 to TRBJ1-2; D is unresolved. V was trimmed by 8 bases and J by 2 bases, leaving 15 bases between them. The V gene's germline CDR1 is SGHTA and CDR2 FQGNSA. This CDR3 region has 14 residues. The CDR3 loop is CASVVDSRNYGYTF. CDR3 DNA: TGTGCCAGCGTGGTGGACTCCCGAAACTATGGCTACACCTTC.

The genes are TRBV2 and TRBJ2-7; 7 positions match TRBD2. V shed 4 bases and J 6 bases; nucleotides not matched to a gene: 3. The CDR3 is made up of 12 amino acids. Germline CDR1 is SNHLY and CDR2 is FYNNEI. The CDR3 reads CASSVVAGEQYF. The CDR3 DNA reads as TGTGCCAGCAGTGTGGTAGCGGGCGAGCAGTACTTC. The full variable domain, its missing parts supplied by reference TRBV2 and TRBJ2-7, is EPEVTQTPSHQVTQMGQEVILRCVPISNHLYFYWYRQILGQKVEFLVSFYNNEISEKSEIFDDQFSVERPDGSNFTLKIRSTKLEDSAMYFCASSVVAGEQYFGPGTRLTVT.

The rearrangement links TRBV2 to TRBJ2-2; TRBD1 matches at 9 bases. CDR1 is SNHLY and CDR2 is FYNNEI in the germline V gene. The CDR3 totals 15 residues. Trimming at V came to 5 bases and at J to 6 bases, leaving 7 bases not matched to a gene. The CDR3 sequence is CASSQTGGAAGELFF. The CDR3, as DNA: TGTGCCAGCAGTCAAACAGGGGGCGCAGCCGGGGAGCTGTTTTTT.

The chain has TRBV5-1 and TRBJ2-3; 8 bases match TRBD2. CDR3 length: 17 residues. V shed 7 bases and J 2 bases; nucleotides not matched to a gene: 15. CDR1 is SGHRS, CDR2 YFSETQ, per germline. Here the CDR3 DNA reads TGCGCCAGCTCCCAACTTTTAGCGGGGCTCCCCACAGATACGCAGTATTTT. This gives the protein CASSQLLAGLPTDTQYF. Drawing the rest from reference TRBV5-1 and TRBJ2-3, the complete variable domain is KAGVTQTPRYLIKTRGQQVTLSCSPISGHRSVSWYQQTPGQGLQFLFEYFSETQRNKGNFPGRFSGRQFSNSRSEMNVSTLELGDSALYLCASSQLLAGLPTDTQYFGPGTRLTVL.

The V gene is TRBV6-5, the J gene TRBJ2-1, with 12 bases lining up with TRBD2. The CDR3 length is 16 residues. The ends lost 2 bases at V and 10 bases at J; junction bases unmatched: 9. Germline V lookup: CDR1 MNHEY, CDR2 SVGAGI. CDR3 in amino acids: CASSYLQASGGVEQFF. In nucleotides, the CDR3 is TGTGCCAGCAGTTACCTCCAGGCTAGCGGGGGGGTGGAGCAGTTCTTC.

This clone came up a few times. J is TRBJ1-1 and V is TRBV7-9; unclear D gene. The germline CDR1 and CDR2 sequences are SEHNR and FQNEAQ (reference sequence). This CDR3 has 15 amino acids. V lost 3 bases to trimming and J lost 4 bases, with 15 bases between them. The CDR3 coding sequence is TGTGCCAGCAGCTTCTTTCCCCGGCGGCTCACTGAAGCTTTCTTT. Its protein product is CASSFFPRRLTEAFF.

This clone was recorded once. CDR3 protein: CSVTGLSETQYF. The CDR3 region has the DNA TGCAGCGTTACCGGACTCTCGGAGACCCAGTACTTC. The rearrangement uses TRBV29-1 and TRBJ2-5, with D perhaps TRBD2 (5 bases). Germline V gene lookup returns CDR1 SQVTM and CDR2 ANQGSEA. The germline V and J ends were trimmed by 5 bases and 5 bases, with 12 bases remaining between them. The CDR3 loop spans 12 amino acids.

The chain employs TRBV11-2 and TRBJ1-5, with 7 nucleotides matching TRBD1. Trimming took 2 bases from V and 5 from J; bases not matched to a gene: 9. The CDR3 length is 16 residues. Germline V gene data show CDR1 as SGHAT and CDR2 as FQNNGV. Here the CDR3 reads CASSLTKTGWHQPQHF. CDR3 sequence (DNA): TGTGCCAGCAGCTTAACCAAGACAGGGTGGCATCAGCCCCAGCATTTT. The full variable domain, rest sourced from reference TRBV11-2 and TRBJ1-5, is EAGVAQSPRYKIIEKRQSVAFWCNPISGHATLYWYQQILGQGPKLLIQFQNNGVVDDSQLPKDRFSAERLKGVDSTLKIQPAKLEDSAVYLCASSLTKTGWHQPQHFGDGTRLSIL.

J is TRBJ2-7 and V is TRBV27, with D possibly TRBD2 on 6 matching bases. From germline, CDR1 is MNHEY and CDR2 SMNVEV (reference sequence). V was trimmed by 5 bases and J by 6 bases, leaving 14 bases between them. This CDR3 is built from 13 residues. CDR3 residues: CASSATSEGEQYF. The CDR3 DNA is TGTGCCAGCAGTGCGACTAGTGAAGGCGAGCAGTACTTC.